What follows is one T cell receptor (beta chain) and its context. Antigen: not known. J was trimmed by 9 bases and V by 4 bases; bases with no gene match: 2. Germline lookup yields CDR1 SGHTA and CDR2 FQGTGA. The CDR3 loop spans 12 amino acids. The sample comes from a study of STAT5B mutations in CD4+ large granular lymphocyte leukemia. General observations from the study: Compared with healthy controls (2/35), patient top clones favored TRBV06 (8/27).

The survey-level immunoSEQ assay was used. Using immunoSEQ multiplex PCR, the repertoire was profiled, and TCRdb retains in-frame clones only, with some absent. The table has tens of thousands of clones, around 81% seen once. Controls came from buffy coats of healthy blood donors. The chain is built from TRBV7-3 and TRBJ2-1; 8 bases are a match to TRBD2. The receptor was isolated from a human donor in good health. Specimen: CD4+ T cells from blood buffy coats. The CDR3 coding sequence is TGTGCCAGCAGCTCGGGAGGGTCTGAGCAGTTCTTC. It codes for CASSSGGSEQFF.